This T cell receptor (beta chain) was identified during a study of T cells in Graves' hyperthyroidism and ophthalmopathy. Regions amplified from RNA transcripts were the TCR beta CDR3 regions. When the TCR CDR3 underwent first-round RT-PCR, the HTBI primer set was used. TCRdb recomputed calls from the multiplex PCR reads with MiXCR, one row per CDR3 protein. The table records some 200,000 distinct CDR3 sequences, about a sixth of them present only once. This clonotype was seen repeatedly, ten times or more. Sequencing was performed on blood. This clonotype was sampled from a man aged 45-65 years with Graves' hyperthyroidism.

This CDR3 is CASRNLAGVPDTQYF. The CDR3 DNA is TGTGCCAGCAGAAATCTAGCGGGAGTCCCAGATACGCAGTATTTT. The gene calls are TRBV27 and TRBJ2-3; 10 nucleotides agree with TRBD2. Unmatched junction bases numbered 7, after V lost 6 bases and J lost 4 bases. Germline CDR1 reads MNHEY; CDR2 reads SMNVEV (reference sequence). This CDR3 has 15 amino acids.